Presented here are 21 T cell receptor beta chains from one specimen sequenced in a study of OX40 agonist ivuxolimab in advanced cancers. TCRdb's table, derived via immunoSEQ multiplex PCR, lists solely in-frame clones and lacks some. There are about 100,000 clones in the sample; 85% to 95% occur only once, and 0.54% lies in the top ten. Sequencing used CD4+ or CD8+ T cells sorted from blood, obtained in a trial of the OX40 agonist ivuxolimab. The receptors derive from an adult with an advanced solid tumor such as melanoma, head and neck, liver or kidney cancer.

This chain joins TRBV5-1 and TRBJ2-1; 9 positions match TRBD2. The germline gives CDR1 SGHRS, CDR2 YFSETQ. V lost 3 bases, J lost 9 bases, and 7 bases stayed unmatched. The CDR3 consists of 14 residues. CDR3 in DNA: TGCGCCAGCAGCTGGGGACTAGCTTCGGCTGAGCAGTTCTTC. This encodes CASSWGLASAEQFF. Variable domain in full (rest from reference TRBV5-1 and TRBJ2-1): KAGVTQTPRYLIKTRGQQVTLSCSPISGHRSVSWYQQTPGQGLQFLFEYFSETQRNKGNFPGRFSGRQFSNSRSEMNVSTLELGDSALYLCASSWGLASAEQFFGPGTRLTVL.

This clone was seen only a few times. At one boundary the junction diverges from the germline segment, which might be a read error. The chain is built from TRBV7-7 and TRBJ1-5; D is ambiguous. In germline, CDR1 is SSHAT, CDR2 FNYEAQ (reference sequence). The CDR3 consists of 13 residues. In DNA form, the CDR3 reads TGTGCTAGCAGCTTAGGATGGAATCAGCCCCAGCATTTT. Residues: CASSLGWNQPQHF.

A few counts support this clone. As DNA, the CDR3 is TGTGCCAGCAGTTTGACAGGGCACTACGAGCAGTACTTC. This translates into CASSLTGHYEQYF. This sequence joins TRBV28 and TRBJ2-7; 7 nucleotides match TRBD1. CDR3 length: 13 residues. CDR1 and CDR2 (germline): MDHEN, SYDVKM. V trimming: 3 bases; J trimming: 3 bases; junction bases outside the gene matches: 2.

The V call is TRBV6-5, the J call TRBJ1-5; D may be TRBD1 (5 bases). This CDR3 region has 15 residues. Trimming shortened V by 2 bases and J by 7 bases, and 15 bases separated the two germline ends. CDR1 and CDR2 from the germline V gene are MNHEY and SVGAGI. In DNA form, the CDR3 reads TGTGCCAGCAGTTACCAGGGCGGGGGAGGACAGCCCCAGCATTTT. Translation: CASSYQGGGGQPQHF.

The rearrangement joins TRBV5-1 to TRBJ2-5, with D unclear. CDR3 length: 14 amino acids. The ends were cut back, 0 bases at V and 2 bases at J, with 8 bases in the middle. The germline V gene encodes CDR1 SGHRS and CDR2 YFSETQ. CDR3 sequence reads: CASSLESQQETQYF. CDR3 DNA: TGCGCCAGCAGCTTGGAGTCGCAGCAAGAGACCCAGTACTTC.

The chain uses TRBV9 and TRBJ1-2, with 7 bases identical to TRBD1. Germline-derived CDR1 and CDR2 are SGDLS and YYNGEE. Trimming at V came to 0 bases and at J to 2 bases, leaving 4 bases not matched to a gene. The CDR3 runs 15 residues. The CDR3 DNA reads TGTGCCAGCAGCGTAGAAGGGACAGCCAACTATGGCTACACCTTC. Encoded protein: CASSVEGTANYGYTF.

The chain combines TRBV6-6 with TRBJ2-7; TRBD1 might be the D (6 bases). The CDR3 has 15 residues. Germline V gives CDR1 MNHNY, CDR2 SVGAGI (reference sequence). Trimming pared 5 bases from V and 4 bases from J, leaving 18 bases between. The CDR3 DNA sequence: TGTGCCAGCAGTGATCAGGGGACGCAAGGGTACGAGCAGTACTTC. Its protein is CASSDQGTQGYEQYF.

The sample holds one count of this clone. The genes are TRBV2 and TRBJ2-3, with 8 bases aligning to TRBD2. Unmatched junction bases numbered 8, after V lost 7 bases and J lost 2 bases. This CDR3 contains 15 residues. The V gene's germline CDR1 is SNHLY and CDR2 FYNNEI. For the CDR3, the DNA is TGTGCCAGCAAGGGTCGAGCGGGAGTCACAGATACGCAGTATTTT. Its translation is CASKGRAGVTDTQYF.

J is TRBJ2-1 and V is TRBV6-1, with D possibly being TRBD2 (5 bases). V lost 7 bases to trimming and J lost 4 bases, with 14 bases between them. This CDR3 has 14 residues. Germline-derived CDR1 and CDR2 are MNHNS and SASEGT. The chain's CDR3 is CASIKDGGYNEQFF. The CDR3 DNA follows: TGTGCCAGCATTAAGGACGGAGGATACAATGAGCAGTTCTTC.

The genes are TRBV2 and TRBJ1-2; D unresolved. Trimming removed 5 bases from V and 1 base from J, with 8 bases in between. The CDR3 spans 13 residues. CDR1 is SNHLY, CDR2 FYNNEI, per germline. The CDR3 sequence: CASSLEVNYGYTF. CDR3 nucleotide sequence: TGTGCCAGCAGTTTAGAGGTTAACTATGGCTACACCTTC.

This clone was counted a single time. One end of the junction fails to match germline, which may point to a read error. The chain uses TRBV29-1 and TRBJ1-2; D is unresolved. In germline, CDR1 is SQVTM, CDR2 ANQGSEA. The CDR3 covers 11 residues. CDR3 protein: CSIETGGTGQF. In DNA form, the CDR3 reads TGCAGCATTGAGACGGGCGGCACGGGCCAGTTC.

The chain links TRBV9 to TRBJ2-5, with a tentative D call TRBD2 (6 bases). CDR3 size: 16 residues. Germline assignment: CDR1 SGDLS and CDR2 YYNGEE. V was pared by 2 bases and J by 0 bases, with 14 bases between. This CDR3 reads CASSVRDSVYQETQYF. The CDR3 DNA reads TGTGCCAGCAGCGTCCGGGACTCCGTATACCAAGAGACCCAGTACTTC.

The CDR3 here is CATSRGPGQSNTGELFF. The CDR3 region has the DNA TGTGCCACCAGCAGAGGGCCGGGACAGAGCAACACCGGGGAGCTGTTTTTT. The J gene is TRBJ2-2, the V gene TRBV15; TRBD1 agrees at 7 bases. J gave up 2 bases and V 1 base, and 7 bases lay outside the gene matches. Per germline, CDR1 LNHNV and CDR2 YYDKDF (reference sequence). The CDR3 extends over 17 amino acids.

The gene calls are TRBV4-2 and TRBJ2-1; 11 bases align to TRBD2. Germline CDR1 and CDR2: LGHNA and YNFKEQ. The CDR3 has 18 residues. V was pared by 1 base and J by 0 bases, with 5 bases of the junction left unmatched. This chain's CDR3 is CASSQALTSGSSYNEQFF. The CDR3 DNA follows: TGTGCCAGCAGCCAAGCCCTAACTAGCGGGAGCTCCTACAATGAGCAGTTCTTC.

The chain combines TRBV11-3 with TRBJ2-5; the match to TRBD1 covers 7 bases. V shed 4 bases and J 1 base; nucleotides not matched to a gene: 6. Germline V gives CDR1 SGHNT, CDR2 YENEEA. This CDR3 contains 15 residues. The CDR3 coding sequence is TGTGCCAGCAGCTCACCTAGACAGGGCCAAGAGACCCAGTACTTC. Its protein product is CASSSPRQGQETQYF.

The rearrangement links TRBV28 to TRBJ2-5; perhaps D is TRBD1 or TRBD2 (5 bases each). This CDR3 has 16 residues. V lost 7 bases and J 4 bases, leaving 22 bases between the germline ends. Germline CDR1 and CDR2: MDHEN and SYDVKM. DNA of the CDR3: TGTGCCAGCACCCCCTCCCGGGGCTCGAGTGGAGAGACCCAGTACTTC. Translating gives CASTPSRGSSGETQYF.

This clone appeared a single time. The rearrangement joins TRBV7-3 to TRBJ2-5; a possible D gene is TRBD2 (6 bases). The CDR3 has 15 amino acids. The V and J ends lost 5 bases and 2 bases respectively, with 15 bases between them. Germline V CDR1 and CDR2: SGHTA, FQGTGA. The CDR3 sequence is CASSPGSGAQETQYF. CDR3 DNA sequence: TGTGCCAGCAGCCCTGGTAGCGGAGCACAAGAGACCCAGTACTTC.

The genes are TRBV6-1 and TRBJ2-5, with 7 nucleotides matching TRBD1. The CDR3 length is 15 residues. Trimming took 5 bases from V and 4 from J; bases not matched to a gene: 10. Germline V gene sequence: CDR1 MNHNS, CDR2 SASEGT. CDR3 DNA: TGTGCCAGCAGTCGAGACAGGGCTTCGACAGAGACCCAGTACTTC. Translating it yields CASSRDRASTETQYF.

The CDR3 DNA reads as TGTGCCAGCAGGGTGCATGAGGTTCAGCCCCAGCATTTT. Its translation: CASRVHEVQPQHF. J is TRBJ1-5 and V is TRBV28; D is unclear. The length of the CDR3 is 13 residues. CDR1 MDHEN and CDR2 SYDVKM come from the germline V gene. V lost 6 bases, J lost 6 bases, and 12 bases lay in between.

V gene TRBV2 combines with J gene TRBJ1-2; 10 bases align to TRBD1. This CDR3 spans 12 amino acids. The germline V gene has CDR1 SNHLY and CDR2 FYNNEI. With 6 bases clipped from V and 8 bases from J, the junction kept 3 bases outside the gene matches. The CDR3, as DNA: TGTGCCAGCAGCGGACAGGGGGGCGGCTACACCTTC. This translates into CASSGQGGGYTF.

The chain employs TRBV29-1 and TRBJ2-5, with D unclear. The length of the CDR3 is 11 residues. Germline V gives CDR1 SQVTM, CDR2 ANQGSEA. V was pared by 4 bases and J by 0 bases, with 3 bases between. The CDR3 bases are TGCAGCGTTGGGTACCAAGAGACCCAGTACTTC. Translated, it gives CSVGYQETQYF.